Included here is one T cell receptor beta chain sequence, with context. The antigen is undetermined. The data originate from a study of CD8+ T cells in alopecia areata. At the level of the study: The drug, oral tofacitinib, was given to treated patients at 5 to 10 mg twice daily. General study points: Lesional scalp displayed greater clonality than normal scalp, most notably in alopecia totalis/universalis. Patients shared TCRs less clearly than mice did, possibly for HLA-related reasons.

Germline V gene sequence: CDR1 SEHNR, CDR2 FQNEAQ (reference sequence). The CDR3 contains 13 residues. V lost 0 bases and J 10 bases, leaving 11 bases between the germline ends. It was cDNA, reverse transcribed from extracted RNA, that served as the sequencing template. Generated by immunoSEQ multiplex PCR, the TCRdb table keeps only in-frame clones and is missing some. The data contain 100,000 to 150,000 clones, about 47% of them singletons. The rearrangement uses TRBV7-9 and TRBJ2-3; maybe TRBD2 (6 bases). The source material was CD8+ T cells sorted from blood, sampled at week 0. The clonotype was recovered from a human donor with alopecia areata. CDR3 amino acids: CASSLASWGAQYF. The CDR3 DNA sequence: TGTGCCAGCAGCTTAGCGTCGTGGGGGGCGCAGTATTTT. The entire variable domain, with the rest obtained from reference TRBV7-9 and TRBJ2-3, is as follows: DTGVSQNPRHKITKRGQNVTFRCDPISEHNRLYWYRQTLGQGPEFLTYFQNEAQLEKSRLLSDRFSAERPKGSFSTLEIQRTEQGDSAMYLCASSLASWGAQYFGPGTRLTVL.